The 21 T cell receptor beta chains given below trace back to one sample, sequenced in a study of blood T cell repertoires in COVID-19. Libraries were prepared by immunoSEQ multiplex PCR; TCRdb keeps only in-frame clonotypes and omits some of them. The data show 200,000 to 250,000 clones, 70% to 90% seen once. Sample: PBMCs or T cells enriched from blood (not recorded which). The receptors come from a man younger than 45 who had recovered from COVID-19.

This chain joins TRBV5-6 and TRBJ2-1; no reliable D call. With 2 bases removed from V and 7 bases from J, the gap between germline ends came to 4 bases. The CDR3 consists of 11 residues. CDR1 is SGHDT and CDR2 is YYEEEE in the germline V gene. The CDR3 loop is CASSLLNEQFF. The CDR3 nucleotides read TGTGCCAGCAGCTTACTGAATGAGCAGTTCTTC. Based on the CDR3 plus reference TRBV5-6 and TRBJ2-1, the full variable domain is DAGVTQSPTHLIKTRGQQVTLRCSPKSGHDTVSWYQQALGQGPQFIFQYYEEEERQRGNFPDRFSGHQFPNYSSELNVNALLLGDSALYLCASSLLNEQFFGPGTRLTVL.

The gene calls are TRBV9 and TRBJ1-1; TRBD1 is a possible D gene (5 bases). The V and J ends lost 4 bases and 2 bases respectively, with 15 bases between them. This CDR3 spans 15 amino acids. From germline, CDR1 is SGDLS and CDR2 YYNGEE. CDR3 sequence: CASSWSPGINTEAFF. The CDR3 nucleotides read TGTGCCAGCAGCTGGTCGCCAGGGATTAACACTGAAGCTTTCTTT. The whole variable domain, remainder taken from reference TRBV9 and TRBJ1-1, is DSGVTQTPKHLITATGQRVTLRCSPRSGDLSVYWYQQSLDQGLQFLIQYYNGEERAKGNILERFSAQQFPDLHSELNLSSLELGDSALYFCASSWSPGINTEAFFGQGTRLTVV.

The chain is built from TRBV6-2 or TRBV6-3 and TRBJ2-7; TRBD1 matches at 7 bases. Germline V gives CDR1 MNHEY, CDR2 SVGEGT. CDR3 length equals 15 residues. Trimming took 4 bases from V and 3 from J; bases not matched to a gene: 9. CDR3 loop: CASSLSPAGGYEQYF. In nucleotides, the CDR3 is TGTGCCAGCAGTTTATCTCCGGCAGGGGGCTACGAGCAGTACTTC.

The rearrangement uses TRBV7-2 and TRBJ1-2; unclear D gene. CDR3 length: 15 amino acids. V dropped 1 base and J dropped 3 bases, with 12 bases sitting between them. Germline assignment: CDR1 SGHTA and CDR2 FQGNSA. The CDR3 is CASSLGAGSDYGYTF. CDR3 coding DNA: TGTGCCAGCAGCTTAGGAGCAGGTTCGGACTATGGCTACACCTTC. The whole variable domain, filled in from reference TRBV7-2 and TRBJ1-2, reads GAGVSQSPSNKVTEKGKDVELRCDPISGHTALYWYRQSLGQGLEFLIYFQGNSAPDKSGLPSDRFSAERTGGSVSTLTIQRTQQEDSAVYLCASSLGAGSDYGYTFGSGTRLTVV.

The table lists this clone with a count of one. The rearrangement links TRBV7-8 to TRBJ2-7; 8 bases are shared with TRBD1. The CDR3 has 16 amino acids. Trimming cost V 5 bases and J 7 bases; bases outside gene matches: 16. The germline CDR1 and CDR2 sequences are SGHVS and FQNEAQ. The CDR3 DNA reads TGTGCCAGCAGCCGCCCGTGGACAGGGACCCCTGGGGAGCAGTACTTC. It encodes CASSRPWTGTPGEQYF.

As to this clone: An end of the junction does not agree with germline; a read error may underlie this. The chain uses TRBV9 and TRBJ2-7, with D unresolved. In germline, CDR1 is SGDLS, CDR2 YYNGEE. CDR3 size: 14 residues. The CDR3 nucleotides are TGTGCCAGCAGCGTAGAAACGCACTCCGACGAGCAGTACTTC. Amino acid sequence: CASSVETHSDEQYF. Complete variable domain (other parts from reference TRBV9 and TRBJ2-7): DSGVTQTPKHLITATGQRVTLRCSPRSGDLSVYWYQQSLDQGLQFLIQYYNGEERAKGNILERFSAQQFPDLHSELNLSSLELGDSALYFCASSVETHSDEQYFGPGTRLTVT.

This chain uses TRBV5-1 with TRBJ2-4, with 7 bases matching TRBD1. The CDR3 consists of 15 residues. Germline CDR1 reads SGHRS; CDR2 reads YFSETQ. V lost 0 bases, J lost 3 bases, and 3 bases stayed unmatched. CDR3 sequence reads: CASSLGGGGKNIQYF. CDR3 DNA: TGCGCCAGCAGCTTGGGAGGGGGCGGCAAAAACATTCAGTACTTC. The variable domain in full, with the rest retrieved from reference TRBV5-1 and TRBJ2-4, is KAGVTQTPRYLIKTRGQQVTLSCSPISGHRSVSWYQQTPGQGLQFLFEYFSETQRNKGNFPGRFSGRQFSNSRSEMNVSTLELGDSALYLCASSLGGGGKNIQYFGAGTRLSVL.

The chain employs TRBV10-3 and TRBJ2-2, with 9 bases that match TRBD1. The CDR3 consists of 14 residues. Per the germline V gene, CDR1 is ENHRY and CDR2 is SYGVKD. V lost 6 bases and J lost 5; bases outside the gene matches: 4. CDR3 loop: CAIRTGGGTGELFF. As DNA, the CDR3 is TGTGCCATCAGGACAGGGGGTGGAACCGGGGAGCTGTTTTTT.

The chain employs TRBV30 and TRBJ1-1; 10 bases align to TRBD1. Losses at the gene ends were 3 bases for V and 4 bases for J; bases not matched to a gene: 5. The CDR3 loop spans 14 amino acids. The V gene's germline CDR1 is GTSNPN and CDR2 SVGIG (reference sequence). The CDR3 here is CAWRGQGHGTEAFF. The CDR3 DNA reads as TGTGCCTGGAGGGGACAGGGGCACGGCACTGAAGCTTTCTTT. The full variable domain, with the rest looked up from reference TRBV30 and TRBJ1-1, is SQTIHQWPATLVQPVGSPLSLECTVEGTSNPNLYWYRQAAGRGLQLLFYSVGIGQISSEVPQNLSASRPQDRQFILSSKKLLLSDSGFYLCAWRGQGHGTEAFFGQGTRLTVV.

The V and J genes are TRBV28 and TRBJ1-4; 9 bases are shared with TRBD1. V shed 4 bases and J 7 bases; nucleotides not matched to a gene: 4. The CDR3 is 14 residues long. Germline V gives CDR1 MDHEN, CDR2 SYDVKM. DNA of the CDR3: TGTGCCAGCAGTTCGACAGGGGGGGCTGAAAAACTGTTTTTT. Its translation is CASSSTGGAEKLFF.

This chain uses TRBV5-5 with TRBJ1-1; D is unresolved. There are 13 residues in the CDR3. Germline lookup yields CDR1 SGHKS and CDR2 YYEKEE (reference sequence). The V end was cut by 1 base, the J end by 0 bases, with 4 bases between. The CDR3 DNA sequence: TGTGCCAGCAGCTTGACGGTGAACACTGAAGCTTTCTTT. Translated: CASSLTVNTEAFF.

This clone was observed at least ten times. V usage is TRBV5-1 and J usage is TRBJ2-3; TRBD2 might be the D (6 bases). V lost 4 bases to trimming and J lost 2 bases, with 11 bases between them. The CDR3 length is 14 residues. Germline lookup yields CDR1 SGHRS and CDR2 YFSETQ. CDR3 protein: CASSAGGYTDTQYF. In nucleotides, the CDR3 is TGCGCCAGCAGCGCCGGGGGTTACACAGATACGCAGTATTTT.

The chain joins TRBV27 to TRBJ2-7; 10 nucleotides agree with TRBD1. Germline CDR1 reads MNHEY; CDR2 reads SMNVEV (reference sequence). The CDR3 loop spans 15 amino acids. V lost 5 bases to trimming and J lost 4 bases; unmatched junction nucleotides: 8. Written as DNA, the CDR3 is TGTGCCAGCAGTAGATGGGGGACAGGGGCGTACGAGCAGTACTTC. Translating it yields CASSRWGTGAYEQYF.

This chain joins TRBV7-3 and TRBJ1-6; D ambiguous. Germline V gene lookup returns CDR1 SGHTA and CDR2 FQGTGA. Trimming took off 4 bases at V and 10 bases at J, with 11 bases between the two ends. This CDR3 spans 13 amino acids. DNA for the CDR3: TGTGCCAGCAGCTCGATAGGAGGGTCACCCCTCCACTTT. Translating gives CASSSIGGSPLHF.

The rearrangement links TRBV19 to TRBJ1-2, with D perhaps matching TRBD1 (5 bases). The CDR3 covers 14 residues. Trimming pared 9 bases from V and 9 bases from J, leaving 23 bases between. CDR1 LNHDA and CDR2 SQIVND come from the germline V gene (reference sequence). The CDR3 protein is CARSKIRVAGRYTF. CDR3 bases: TGTGCCAGAAGCAAAATCAGGGTAGCCGGGCGCTACACCTTC.

The J gene is TRBJ1-2, the V gene TRBV4-2; TRBD1 matches at 9 bases. The junction had 3 bases not matched to a gene; V was cut back by 3 bases and J by 7 bases. This CDR3 spans 13 amino acids. In germline, CDR1 is LGHNA, CDR2 YNFKEQ. CDR3 sequence (DNA): TGTGCCAGCAGCCAGGGACAGGGCTCTGGCTACACCTTC. This encodes CASSQGQGSGYTF.

Notes on this clone: This specimen includes other DNA sequences encoding the same CDR3. This sequence joins TRBV9 and TRBJ2-3, with 10 bases lining up with TRBD2. CDR3 size: 16 residues. Germline assignment: CDR1 SGDLS and CDR2 YYNGEE. V was pared by 0 bases and J by 1 base, with 2 bases of the junction left unmatched. In DNA, the CDR3 is TGTGCCAGCAGCGTAGTCCTAGCGGGGGGCACAGATACGCAGTATTTT. It specifies CASSVVLAGGTDTQYF.

This clone was found once. This chain links TRBV7-9 with TRBJ2-7; D perhaps matches TRBD2 (6 bases). Between the trimmed V and J ends, which lost 3 bases and 0 bases, there was a span of 15 bases. Germline lookup yields CDR1 SEHNR and CDR2 FQNEAQ (reference sequence). This CDR3 has 16 amino acids. The CDR3 bases are TGTGCCAGCAGCTTGCACGGCGGGACCACCTCCTACGAGCAGTACTTC. Protein product: CASSLHGGTTSYEQYF.

This chain connects TRBV6-1 to TRBJ1-2, with unresolved D. Looked up from germline, CDR1 is MNHNS and CDR2 is SASEGT. V was shortened by 3 bases and J by 3 bases, with 8 bases between the two germline ends. The CDR3 sequence is 13 residues long. The CDR3: CASSERVDYGYTF. CDR3 DNA: TGTGCCAGCAGTGAGAGGGTAGACTATGGCTACACCTTC.

The V call is TRBV6-5, the J call TRBJ1-4, with 7 bases lining up with TRBD1. CDR3 length: 15 residues. V lost 8 bases to trimming and J lost 8 bases; unmatched junction nucleotides: 14. Germline V CDR1 and CDR2: MNHEY, SVGAGI. The DNA for the CDR3 is TGTGCCAGCGATACCGGCGGGACAGCCTACGAAAAACTGTTTTTT. Protein sequence: CASDTGGTAYEKLFF.

The chain links TRBV9 to TRBJ2-1; D perhaps matches TRBD1 (5 bases). V was pared by 5 bases and J by 10 bases, with 16 bases between. The germline V gene encodes CDR1 SGDLS and CDR2 YYNGEE. This CDR3 region has 13 residues. The CDR3 loop reads CASSELWGHEQFF. The CDR3 coding sequence is TGTGCCAGCAGTGAACTGTGGGGCCACGAGCAGTTCTTC.